A selection of T cell receptor beta chains follows, all from one sample in a study of T cells in Graves' hyperthyroidism and ophthalmopathy. MiXCR, run by TCRdb on the multiplex PCR reads, gives a single entry per CDR3 protein. The top ten hold approximately 30% of the sample, which has roughly 300,000 distinct CDR3 sequences, about 25% seen once. The sequenced sample was blood. These receptors were collected from a man in his forties with Graves' hyperthyroidism that later progressed to Graves' ophthalmopathy. Each CDR3 is given with its conserved first and last residue. D genes are given only for firm matches. For some rows the clone size is stated as once, few or many, or as a class when expanded; others skip it.

many | TRBJ2-5 | TRBV7-9 | TRBD1 | CASSGQGQETQYF | TGTGCCAGCAGCGGACAGGGTCAAGAGACCCAGTACTTC
many | TRBJ2-2 | TRBV12-3/TRBV12-4 | . | CASSLYVWELFF | TGTGCCAGCAGTTTATACGTCTGGGAGCTGTTTTTT
many | TRBJ1-5 | TRBV19 | . | CASRPGQYFGPQHF | TGTGCCAGTAGGCCAGGACAGTACTTTGGGCCCCAGCATTTT
few | TRBJ1-1 | TRBV20-1 | . | CSATIGGPEAFF | TGCAGTGCCACGATCGGGGGCCCTGAAGCTTTCTTT
few | TRBJ2-7 | TRBV6-2/TRBV6-3 | . | CASSYSMRIGGEQYF | TGTGCCAGCAGTTACTCGATGCGCATTGGAGGCGAGCAGTACTTC
many | TRBJ2-1 | TRBV11-2 | . | CASSHFNNEQFF | TGTGCCAGCAGCCACTTTAACAATGAGCAGTTCTTC
many | TRBJ1-2 | TRBV5-4 | TRBD1 | CASSLFLPGQGPYGYTF | TGTGCCAGCAGCTTATTTTTGCCGGGACAGGGACCTTATGGCTACACCTTC
many | TRBJ2-7 | TRBV10-1 | TRBD2 | CASSEGSGRGSYEQYF | TGCGCCAGCAGTGAAGGGAGCGGGAGAGGATCCTACGAGCAGTACTTC
many | TRBJ1-5 | TRBV27 | . | CASSTTRRQPQHF | TGTGCCAGCAGCACCACTAGGAGGCAGCCCCAGCATTTT
. | TRBJ1-5 | TRBV20-1 | TRBD1 | CSAHERQGRPQHF | TGCAGTGCTCATGAACGACAGGGAAGGCCCCAGCATTTT
. | TRBJ2-6 | TRBV11-2 | . | CASSARAPAGSGANVLTF | TGTGCCAGCAGCGCTAGGGCGCCCGCCGGCTCTGGGGCCAACGTCCTGACTTTC
many | TRBJ2-7 | TRBV6-2/TRBV6-3 | TRBD2 | CASSYSGTRGEQYF | TGTGCCAGCAGTTACTCCGGGACTAGAGGGGAGCAGTACTTC
many | TRBJ2-5 | TRBV20-1 | TRBD1 | CSANGEGAETQYF | TGCAGTGCCAATGGAGAGGGGGCTGAGACCCAGTACTTC
many | TRBJ2-7 | TRBV6-5 | TRBD2 | CASSYSIAGDSEQYF | TGTGCCAGCAGTTACTCAATAGCGGGAGATAGCGAGCAGTACTTC
. | TRBJ2-6 | TRBV6-2/TRBV6-3 | TRBD1 | CASRPGQGADSGANVLTF | TGTGCCAGCAGACCGGGACAGGGCGCCGACTCTGGGGCCAACGTCCTGACTTTC
. | TRBJ2-7 | TRBV6-5 | . | CASSYDGTKNEQYF | TGTGCCAGCAGTTACGACGGGACAAAGAACGAGCAGTACTTC
. | TRBJ1-2 | TRBV20-1 | . | CSASRTGHYGYTF | TGCAGTGCTTCAAGGACCGGCCACTATGGCTACACCTTC
many | TRBJ2-5 | TRBV5-1 | . | CASSFDALTQETQYF | TGCGCCAGCAGCTTCGATGCACTCACCCAAGAGACCCAGTACTTC
. | TRBJ2-7 | TRBV6-1 | TRBD2 | CASRRSSGSSYEQYF | TGTGCCAGCAGACGTTCTAGCGGGAGCTCCTACGAGCAGTACTTC
many | TRBJ1-3 | TRBV6-5 | . | CASSYGGALSGNTIYF | TGTGCCAGCAGTTATGGTGGGGCACTCTCTGGAAACACCATATATTTT
many | TRBJ1-2 | TRBV7-9 | . | CASSLGQLSYTF | TGTGCCAGCAGCTTAGGGCAGCTCAGCTACACCTTC
many | TRBJ1-2 | TRBV29-1 | . | CSVALLALYGYTF | TGCAGCGTTGCATTGTTGGCGCTCTATGGCTACACCTTC
many | TRBJ2-7 | TRBV6-5 | . | CASSYGGSAGSYEQYF | TGTGCCAGCAGTTACGGCGGGTCAGCCGGTTCCTACGAGCAGTACTTC
many | TRBJ1-1 | TRBV14 | . | CASSQVWATEAFF | TGTGCCAGCAGCCAGGTGTGGGCCACTGAAGCTTTCTTT